The 13 T cell receptor beta chains listed next were all sequenced from one sample in a study of blood T cell repertoires in COVID-19. Libraries were prepared by immunoSEQ multiplex PCR; TCRdb keeps only in-frame clonotypes and omits some of them. The sample shows more than 350,000 clones, 70% to 90% of them seen only once. The sequenced material came from PBMCs or T cells enriched from blood (not recorded which). All receptors come from a woman younger than 35 who had been exposed to COVID-19.

The chain employs TRBV28 and TRBJ2-5; 9 bases line up with TRBD1. Trimming at V came to 6 bases and at J to 5 bases, leaving 10 bases not matched to a gene. Germline V CDR1 and CDR2: MDHEN, SYDVKM. The CDR3 spans 15 residues. The CDR3 nucleotides read TGTGCCAGCAGCCCAACCACGACAGGGGGGGAGACCCAGTACTTC. It is translated as CASSPTTTGGETQYF.

The V gene is TRBV9, the J gene TRBJ2-7; possibly TRBD2 for D (5 bases). In germline, CDR1 is SGDLS, CDR2 YYNGEE. CDR3 length equals 14 residues. Trimming took off 0 bases at V and 6 bases at J, with 13 bases between the two ends. The CDR3 spells CASSVDPGYGEQYF. In DNA form, the CDR3 reads TGTGCCAGCAGCGTAGATCCGGGATACGGCGAGCAGTACTTC. Full variable domain (remainder filled in from reference TRBV9 and TRBJ2-7): DSGVTQTPKHLITATGQRVTLRCSPRSGDLSVYWYQQSLDQGLQFLIQYYNGEERAKGNILERFSAQQFPDLHSELNLSSLELGDSALYFCASSVDPGYGEQYFGPGTRLTVT.

J is TRBJ2-1 and V is TRBV2, with 10 bases lining up with TRBD2. The CDR3 covers 15 residues. Germline V gene sequence: CDR1 SNHLY, CDR2 FYNNEI. Trimming removed 10 bases from V and 8 bases from J; junction bases left unmatched: 14. The CDR3 sequence: CAIISPSGGGYEQFF. In DNA, the CDR3 is TGTGCCATAATCTCCCCTAGCGGGGGAGGCTATGAGCAGTTCTTC.

In this sample, this clone turned up once. The chain recombines TRBV9 with TRBJ1-1; D ambiguous. Germline V CDR1 and CDR2: SGDLS, YYNGEE. Trimming stripped 0 bases from V and 0 bases from J, with 9 bases between. The CDR3 extends over 15 amino acids. The CDR3 DNA follows: TGTGCCAGCAGCGTAGATGCGGAAATGAACACTGAAGCTTTCTTT. Its translation is CASSVDAEMNTEAFF.

This clone occurred once. The chain couples TRBV6-1 to TRBJ2-1; D is unresolved. Trimming took 3 bases from V and 7 from J, leaving 13 bases between them. Germline lookup yields CDR1 MNHNS and CDR2 SASEGT. This CDR3 contains 14 residues. CDR3 bases: TGTGCCAGCAGTGATGGGTTCGAGGTGAATGAGCAGTTCTTC. Amino acid sequence: CASSDGFEVNEQFF.

The chain has TRBV7-2 and TRBJ2-1; the D gene is possibly TRBD2 (6 bases). V lost 3 bases and J lost 0, with 15 bases in between. The CDR3 is 17 residues long. Germline-derived CDR1 and CDR2 are SGHTA and FQGNSA. CDR3: CASSFRGTGPSYNEQFF. In nucleotides, the CDR3 is TGTGCCAGCAGCTTTAGAGGGACTGGACCCTCCTACAATGAGCAGTTCTTC. Looking up the rest from reference TRBV7-2 and TRBJ2-1 gives the full variable domain: GAGVSQSPSNKVTEKGKDVELRCDPISGHTALYWYRQSLGQGLEFLIYFQGNSAPDKSGLPSDRFSAERTGGSVSTLTIQRTQQEDSAVYLCASSFRGTGPSYNEQFFGPGTRLTVL.

This chain connects TRBV5-6 to TRBJ1-1, with a possible D match to TRBD1 (5 bases). The CDR3 has 15 residues. The ends were cut back, 1 base at V and 7 bases at J, with 17 bases in the middle. Germline CDR1 reads SGHDT; CDR2 reads YYEEEE. CDR3 amino acids: CASSLSFRAAVEAFF. The DNA for the CDR3 is TGTGCCAGCAGCTTGTCATTCAGGGCAGCAGTTGAAGCTTTCTTT.

The J gene is TRBJ1-4, the V gene TRBV5-1, with 9 bases matching TRBD1. The CDR3 is 14 amino acids. Germline V CDR1 and CDR2: SGHRS, YFSETQ. V was pared by 4 bases and J by 5 bases, with 3 bases of the junction left unmatched. The CDR3 spells CASSRDRANEKLFF. CDR3 bases: TGCGCCAGCAGCAGGGACAGGGCCAATGAAAAACTGTTTTTT.

The chain uses TRBV12-3 or TRBV12-4 and TRBJ2-2, with D unclear. V lost 3 bases, J lost 7 bases, and 6 bases lay in between. The CDR3 length is 12 residues. CDR3 sequence (DNA): TGTGCCAGCAGTTTTTCTATCGGGGAGCTGTTTTTT. It translates to CASSFSIGELFF.

This rearrangement joins TRBV4-1 to TRBJ1-4; 9 bases line up with TRBD1. The CDR3 contains 16 residues. After removal of 1 base from V and 3 bases from J, the junction contained 3 bases not matched to a gene. The germline V gene encodes CDR1 MGHRA and CDR2 YSYEKL. CDR3 nucleotides: TGCGCCAGCAGCCAAGGACGACAGGGGGCTAATGAAAAACTGTTTTTT. Translating it yields CASSQGRQGANEKLFF.

This chain connects TRBV19 to TRBJ1-5; 7 bases fit TRBD1. The CDR3 is 14 residues long. CDR1 is LNHDA and CDR2 is SQIVND in the germline V gene (reference sequence). V was pared by 4 bases and J by 5 bases, with 5 bases of the junction left unmatched. CDR3 nucleotide sequence: TGTGCCAGTAGTACTGGACAGGCCCATCAGCCCCAGCATTTT. Protein sequence: CASSTGQAHQPQHF. Drawing the rest from reference TRBV19 and TRBJ1-5, the complete variable domain is DGGITQSPKYLFRKEGQNVTLSCEQNLNHDAMYWYRQDPGQGLRLIYYSQIVNDFQKGDIAEGYSVSREKKESFPLTVTSAQKNPTAFYLCASSTGQAHQPQHFGDGTRLSIL.

This rearrangement joins TRBV21-1 to TRBJ2-7; TRBD1 is the table's D call, not checked against the DNA. TRBV21-1 is designated a pseudogene. The CDR3 length is 13 residues. CDR3 loop: CASRDRGRYEQYF. Written as DNA, the CDR3 is TGTGCCAGCCGTGACAGGGGTAGGTACGAGCAGTACTTC.

V usage is TRBV5-8 and J usage is TRBJ1-2; the D is unclear. V lost 4 bases and J lost 4, with 8 bases in between. Germline V lookup: CDR1 SGHTS, CDR2 YDEGEE. The CDR3 is made up of 12 amino acids. CDR3 bases: TGTGCCAGCAGCCTCCTCGGCTATGGCTACACCTTC. Translating it yields CASSLLGYGYTF.